Each of the 25 T cell receptor beta chains below was sequenced from the same sample in a study of control samples from healthy donors and cancer patients. Sequencing used immunoSEQ multiplex PCR; TCRdb keeps in-frame clones, though not all of them. The sample holds 100,000 to 150,000 clones, approximately 90% seen once. The sample taken for sequencing was blood. These receptors all stem from a woman aged 45-60 years in good health.

The chain couples TRBV27 to TRBJ1-1; D possibly corresponds to TRBD1 (5 bases). Per germline, CDR1 MNHEY and CDR2 SMNVEV (reference sequence). With 6 bases removed from V and 6 bases from J, the gap between germline ends came to 20 bases. CDR3 size: 15 residues. CDR3 loop: CASRGSGLPGPEAFF. The CDR3 bases are TGTGCCAGCAGAGGTTCAGGGCTTCCGGGACCTGAAGCTTTCTTT.

The CDR3 here is CASRPGTAYEQYF. The CDR3 nucleotides are TGTGCCAGCAGACCCGGGACAGCCTACGAGCAGTACTTC. The genes are TRBV6-6 and TRBJ2-7, with 7 bases that match TRBD1. The ends lost 6 bases at V and 2 bases at J; junction bases unmatched: 4. The CDR3 length is 13 residues. Germline loops: CDR1 MNHNY, CDR2 SVGAGI (reference sequence).

This chain joins TRBV25-1 and TRBJ1-1; D unclear. The CDR3 length is 13 residues. Germline-derived CDR1 and CDR2 are MGHDK and SYGVNS. Trimming shortened V by 2 bases and J by 5 bases, and 9 bases separated the two germline ends. CDR3 in amino acids: CASSEMSWTEAFF. CDR3 nucleotides: TGTGCCAGCAGTGAAATGAGTTGGACTGAAGCTTTCTTT. Full variable domain (outside the CDR3, taken from reference TRBV25-1 and TRBJ1-1): EADIYQTPRYLVIGTGKKITLECSQTMGHDKMYWYQQDPGMELHLIHYSYGVNSTEKGDLSSESTVSRIRTEHFPLTLESARPSHTSQYLCASSEMSWTEAFFGQGTRLTVV.

The chain uses TRBV28 and TRBJ2-5, with D hard to call. The CDR3 has 15 amino acids. Germline CDR1 and CDR2: MDHEN and SYDVKM. The V end was cut by 3 bases, the J end by 1 base, with 12 bases between. The CDR3 DNA reads TGTGCCAGCAGTTTTGCTACCGGAACCCAAGAGACCCAGTACTTC. Its protein product is CASSFATGTQETQYF.

This chain connects TRBV3-1 (or the pseudogene TRBV3-2) to TRBJ2-7, with TRBD1 matching over 11 bases. The CDR3 loop spans 15 amino acids. Germline lookup yields CDR1 LGHDT and CDR2 YNNKEL (reference sequence). V trimming: 4 bases; J trimming: 2 bases; junction bases outside the gene matches: 4. CDR3 loop: CASSPSGQGAYEQYF. The CDR3 nucleotides read TGTGCCAGCAGCCCGTCGGGACAGGGGGCCTACGAGCAGTACTTC.

The chain has TRBV18 and TRBJ2-7; D ambiguous. The CDR3 covers 15 residues. Trimming shortened V by 3 bases and J by 5 bases, and 17 bases separated the two germline ends. In germline, CDR1 is KGHSH, CDR2 LQKENI. In DNA, the CDR3 is TGTGCCAGCTCACCCCAACAAGTAGGGTCCCACGAGCAGTACTTC. Encoded protein: CASSPQQVGSHEQYF. Based on the CDR3 plus reference TRBV18 and TRBJ2-7, the full variable domain is NAGVMQNPRHLVRRRGQEARLRCSPMKGHSHVYWYRQLPEEGLKFMVYLQKENIIDESGMPKERFSAEFPKEGPSILRIQQVVRGDSAAYFCASSPQQVGSHEQYFGPGTRLTVT.

V is TRBV7-9 and J is TRBJ2-1; 7 nucleotides agree with TRBD1. The CDR3 runs 16 residues. The V gene's germline CDR1 is SEHNR and CDR2 FQNEAQ (reference sequence). The V and J ends lost 6 bases and 8 bases, in that order; junction bases with no gene match: 16. CDR3 DNA: TGTGCCAGCAGGAGAACCGGGACAGACCCTTCCTATGAGCAGTTCTTC. Protein sequence: CASRRTGTDPSYEQFF.

In this sample, this clone turned up once. V usage is TRBV5-4 and J usage is TRBJ1-1; D perhaps matches TRBD1 (6 bases). The V and J ends lost 4 bases and 7 bases respectively, with 17 bases between them. Germline lookup yields CDR1 SGHNT and CDR2 YYREEE (reference sequence). This CDR3 comprises 14 residues. CDR3 nucleotides: TGTGCCAGCAGCGACAACCGACAGGTTATTGAAGCTTTCTTT. Its protein product is CASSDNRQVIEAFF.

The chain combines TRBV6-2 or TRBV6-3 with TRBJ2-7; the D is unclear. With 2 bases removed from V and 3 bases from J, the gap between germline ends came to 5 bases. The V gene's germline CDR1 is MNHEY and CDR2 SVGEGT. The CDR3 is 12 amino acids. The CDR3, as DNA: TGTGCCAGCAGTTACGGAATCTACGAGCAGTACTTC. Translation: CASSYGIYEQYF.

The chain employs TRBV2 and TRBJ1-2, with unresolved D. Deletions cut 2 bases from V and 0 bases from J, with 10 bases between. CDR3 length: 15 residues. Germline V gene data show CDR1 as SNHLY and CDR2 as FYNNEI. The CDR3: CASSEKSVTNYGYTF. As DNA, the CDR3 is TGTGCCAGCAGTGAAAAAAGTGTTACTAACTATGGCTACACCTTC.

This sequence joins TRBV13 and TRBJ1-2, with TRBD1 matching 8 bases. Looked up from germline, CDR1 is PRHDT and CDR2 is FYEKMQ (reference sequence). The V gene end was trimmed by 5 bases and the J gene end by 5 bases; junction bases not matched to a gene: 13. The CDR3 spans 16 residues. The CDR3 nucleotides read TGTGCCAGCAGCAGGGGATGGGGACAGGCGGAATATGGCTACACCTTC. This codes for CASSRGWGQAEYGYTF.

The chain uses TRBV9 and TRBJ1-2, with a possible D match to TRBD1 (5 bases). The CDR3 runs 19 residues. CDR1 SGDLS and CDR2 YYNGEE come from the germline V gene. With 10 bases removed from V and 5 bases from J, the gap between germline ends came to 36 bases. The DNA of the CDR3 is TGTGCCTTAACCCCCGGATTTCGCAACCGGGACCCGACTGGGTATGGCTACACCTTC. It codes for CALTPGFRNRDPTGYGYTF. The full variable domain, its missing parts supplied by reference TRBV9 and TRBJ1-2, is DSGVTQTPKHLITATGQRVTLRCSPRSGDLSVYWYQQSLDQGLQFLIQYYNGEERAKGNILERFSAQQFPDLHSELNLSSLELGDSALYFCALTPGFRNRDPTGYGYTFGSGTRLTVV.

This clone was counted a few times. The same CDR3 is also encoded by other DNA sequences in this sample. The chain is built from TRBV15 and TRBJ2-7; D perhaps matches TRBD2 (5 bases). CDR3 length: 14 residues. V was clipped by 1 base and J by 6 bases, with 13 bases between them. The V gene's germline CDR1 is LNHNV and CDR2 YYDKDF (reference sequence). CDR3 amino acids: CATSRVEGGREQYF. The CDR3 DNA sequence: TGTGCCACCAGCAGAGTAGAGGGTGGTCGCGAGCAGTACTTC.

The rearrangement uses TRBV12-3 or TRBV12-4 and TRBJ1-2; no firm D call. V was cut by 8 bases and J by 2 bases, with 9 bases left in between. This CDR3 has 12 amino acids. CDR3 sequence reads: CASRTGNYGYTF. The CDR3 region has the DNA TGTGCCAGCCGGACGGGCAACTATGGCTACACCTTC.

The chain couples TRBV30 to TRBJ2-7; 8 nucleotides align to TRBD2. The CDR3 is made up of 14 amino acids. Trimming at V came to 1 base and at J to 0 bases, leaving 2 bases not matched to a gene. Germline V gives CDR1 GTSNPN, CDR2 SVGIG (reference sequence). CDR3 sequence (DNA): TGTGCCTGGAGTGGACGGGGGGGCTCCTACGAGCAGTACTTC. Its translation is CAWSGRGGSYEQYF.

The chain employs TRBV7-9 and TRBJ2-2; 9 bases agree with TRBD1. Unmatched junction bases numbered 2, after V lost 4 bases and J lost 2 bases. Germline V lookup: CDR1 SEHNR, CDR2 FQNEAQ (reference sequence). This CDR3 comprises 15 residues. Written as DNA, the CDR3 is TGTGCCAGCAGCTGGGGACAGGGCAACACCGGGGAGCTGTTTTTT. It yields the protein CASSWGQGNTGELFF.

A single count supports this clone. The gene calls are TRBV7-8 and TRBJ1-3, with 7 nucleotides matching TRBD1. Germline V gene sequence: CDR1 SGHVS, CDR2 FQNEAQ. This CDR3 has 15 amino acids. Germline trimming cut 2 bases from V and 2 bases from J; bases unmatched to any gene: 3. The CDR3 DNA sequence: TGTGCCAGCAGCTTACTACAGGGGACTGGAAACACCATATATTTT. It specifies CASSLLQGTGNTIYF.

The CDR3 nucleotides read TGTGCCAGCAGTCCCGCGTTAGGAGATATCGAAAAACTGTTTTTT. Protein: CASSPALGDIEKLFF. The chain has TRBV28 and TRBJ1-4, with no clear D. CDR1 is MDHEN, CDR2 SYDVKM, per germline. The CDR3 length is 15 residues. Trimming removed 5 bases at V and 8 bases at J, with 18 bases between.

The V call is TRBV11-2, the J call TRBJ1-3; D unclear. CDR3 size: 15 residues. The germline CDR1 and CDR2 sequences are SGHAT and FQNNGV. Trimming removed 5 bases at V and 0 bases at J, with 11 bases between. The DNA for the CDR3 is TGTGCCAGCAGCAAAATGCACGGCTCTGGAAACACCATATATTTT. Translating gives CASSKMHGSGNTIYF.

CDR3 residues: CASKRSGAGNTIYF. CDR3 in DNA: TGTGCCAGCAAGAGGAGTGGGGCTGGAAACACCATATATTTT. The rearrangement joins TRBV2 to TRBJ1-3, with no clear D. Germline assignment: CDR1 SNHLY and CDR2 FYNNEI. Trimming shortened V by 7 bases and J by 2 bases, and 12 bases separated the two germline ends. The CDR3 is made up of 14 amino acids.

The chain has TRBV15 and TRBJ2-7; D gene unclear. The CDR3 sequence is 13 residues long. V was cut by 5 bases and J by 2 bases, with 10 bases left in between. Germline V gene lookup returns CDR1 LNHNV and CDR2 YYDKDF (reference sequence). The CDR3 region has the DNA TGTGCCACCAGCGCCCGGCCTCCCTACGAGCAGTACTTC. Translation gives CATSARPPYEQYF.

This chain uses TRBV4-1 with TRBJ1-6, with D uncertain. The V gene lost 1 base and the J gene lost 13 bases, with 14 bases spanning the gap. The CDR3 extends over 14 amino acids. The germline gives CDR1 MGHRA, CDR2 YSYEKL. The CDR3 sequence is CASSQAESAPPLHF. The CDR3 DNA follows: TGCGCCAGCAGCCAAGCAGAGTCCGCCCCTCCCCTCCACTTT.

This chain links TRBV6-1 with TRBJ2-7; 12 bases map to TRBD2. CDR1 MNHNS and CDR2 SASEGT come from the germline V gene. J gave up 3 bases and V 6 bases, and 3 bases lay outside the gene matches. This CDR3 contains 14 residues. The CDR3, as DNA: TGTGCCAGCAGGTCGACTAGCGGGGGCTACGAGCAGTACTTC. It encodes CASRSTSGGYEQYF.

This rearrangement joins TRBV28 to TRBJ1-1; perhaps TRBD1 as D (5 bases). The germline gives CDR1 MDHEN, CDR2 SYDVKM. The CDR3 totals 14 residues. V gave up 5 bases and J gave up 1 base, with 11 bases separating them. The CDR3 coding sequence is TGTGCCAGCAGTACCCGACAGTCGAACACTGAAGCTTTCTTT. Residues: CASSTRQSNTEAFF.

The sample holds one count of this clone. This chain connects TRBV11-3 to TRBJ2-7, with D possibly TRBD1 on 5 matching bases. Trimming stripped 5 bases from V and 7 bases from J, with 12 bases between. Looked up from germline, CDR1 is SGHNT and CDR2 is YENEEA. CDR3 size: 12 residues. The CDR3 DNA follows: TGTGCCAGCAGCACAGGTCCCGGGGAGCAGTACTTC. Protein: CASSTGPGEQYF. The whole variable domain, remainder taken from reference TRBV11-3 and TRBJ2-7, is EAGVVQSPRYKIIEKKQPVAFWCNPISGHNTLYWYLQNLGQGPELLIRYENEEAVDDSQLPKDRFSAERLKGVDSTLKIQPAELGDSAVYLCASSTGPGEQYFGPGTRLTVT.